A single sample gave rise to the 21 T cell receptor beta chains below, sequenced in a study of beta chain features in type 1 diabetes. Study outcomes and limitations: People with Type 1 diabetes carried modestly yet significantly shorter TCRB CDR3s in all four CD4+ subsets.

The antigens of these receptors remain unknown. The isolated RNA, all of it, was reverse transcribed, so expressed TCRB transcripts were what got sequenced. The assay was immunoSEQ multiplex PCR, and TCRdb's table has in-frame clones only and misses some. The sample contains around 180,000 clones, 6.5% to 8.5% of which appear only once. Sequencing used central memory CD4+ T cells from blood. The origin of the receptors is a man between 18 and 35 years old with type 1 diabetes.

The V call is TRBV5-1, the J call TRBJ2-1; 11 bases line up with TRBD2. CDR1 is SGHRS and CDR2 is YFSETQ in the germline V gene. V lost 0 bases, J lost 9 bases, and 8 bases stayed unmatched. There are 16 residues in the CDR3. The CDR3 DNA follows: TGCGCCAGCAGCTTGGCCAGCCTAGCGGGAGGTATTGAGCAGTTCTTC. Protein product: CASSLASLAGGIEQFF.

The table lists this clone with a few counts. The J gene is TRBJ2-7, the V gene TRBV6-1; 9 bases are a match to TRBD1. The CDR3 is 16 amino acids. Germline trimming cut 2 bases from V and 0 bases from J; bases unmatched to any gene: 5. CDR1 is MNHNS, CDR2 SASEGT, per germline. The DNA of the CDR3 is TGTGCCAGCAGTGAAATGGGGACAGGGAGCTCCTACGAGCAGTACTTC. Residues: CASSEMGTGSSYEQYF.

The chain uses TRBV11-2 and TRBJ1-5; 8 bases fit TRBD1. V lost 5 bases to trimming and J lost 3 bases; unmatched junction nucleotides: 3. The V gene's germline CDR1 is SGHAT and CDR2 FQNNGV. This CDR3 contains 14 residues. The CDR3 is CASSGQGHNQPQHF. CDR3 in DNA: TGTGCCAGCAGCGGACAGGGCCACAATCAGCCCCAGCATTTT.

The J gene is TRBJ1-3, the V gene TRBV28; unclear D gene. V gave up 2 bases and J gave up 0 bases, with 8 bases separating them. Germline loops: CDR1 MDHEN, CDR2 SYDVKM. This CDR3 contains 15 residues. CDR3 sequence (DNA): TGTGCCAGCAGTTTAAACACCCGCTCTGGAAACACCATATATTTT. Amino acids: CASSLNTRSGNTIYF.

This clone occurred a few times. The gene calls are TRBV28 and TRBJ2-7; D gene ambiguous. Germline loops: CDR1 MDHEN, CDR2 SYDVKM. Trimming stripped 5 bases from V and 9 bases from J, with 17 bases between. The CDR3 runs 13 residues. CDR3 coding DNA: TGTGCCAGCAGTGCCCCAGTTTTAAATGGGCAGTACTTC. Residues: CASSAPVLNGQYF.

This clone was seen more than once but under ten times. The chain links TRBV2 to TRBJ2-5, with a possible D match to TRBD2 (6 bases). The germline gives CDR1 SNHLY, CDR2 FYNNEI. There are 14 residues in the CDR3. V was trimmed by 5 bases and J by 4 bases, leaving 14 bases between them. CDR3 amino acids: CASSTGGERETQYF. The CDR3 DNA follows: TGTGCCAGCAGTACGGGCGGGGAAAGAGAGACCCAGTACTTC.

This clone was seen repeatedly, ten times or more. The germline gene is not matched at one end of the junction; a read error may be the cause. V is TRBV2 and J is TRBJ2-1; 8 bases line up with TRBD2. Germline assignment: CDR1 SNHLY and CDR2 FYNNEI. The CDR3 runs to 14 residues. CDR3 DNA: TGTGCCAGCACTGAATCGGGAGGGTGGAATGAGCAGTTCTTC. This encodes CASTESGGWNEQFF. Based on the CDR3 plus reference TRBV2 and TRBJ2-1, the full variable domain is EPEVTQTPSHQVTQMGQEVILRCVPISNHLYFYWYRQILGQKVEFLVSFYNNEISEKSEIFDDQFSVERPDGSNFTLKIRSTKLEDSAMYFCASTESGGWNEQFFGPGTRLTVL.

This clone was picked up a small number of times. The identical CDR3 is also encoded by other nucleotide sequences in the sample. The chain combines TRBV4-3 with TRBJ1-2, with D possibly TRBD1 on 6 matching bases. CDR1 LGHNA and CDR2 YSLEER come from the germline V gene. The CDR3 is 13 amino acids. Trimming pared 1 base from V and 5 bases from J, leaving 8 bases between. The CDR3 spells CASSQGQGYGYTF. As DNA, the CDR3 is TGCGCCAGCAGCCAAGGGCAGGGGTATGGCTACACCTTC.

This clone was detected a few times. This chain's CDR3 is CASSIASVYNEQFF. DNA for the CDR3: TGTGCCAGTAGTATAGCCTCCGTATACAATGAGCAGTTCTTC. The chain combines TRBV19 with TRBJ2-1; unclear D gene. The length of the CDR3 is 14 residues. Germline CDR1 reads LNHDA; CDR2 reads SQIVND (reference sequence). V shed 1 base and J shed 4 bases, with 8 bases lying between them.

This rearrangement joins TRBV30 to TRBJ2-5; tentatively, D is TRBD1 (5 bases). The length of the CDR3 is 11 residues. V lost 0 bases to trimming and J lost 10 bases, with 9 bases between them. From germline, CDR1 is GTSNPN and CDR2 SVGIG (reference sequence). The DNA of the CDR3 is TGTGCCTGGAGTGTAGGGGCCTACCAGTACTTC. Amino acid sequence: CAWSVGAYQYF.

This chain uses TRBV5-4 with TRBJ2-4; D is possibly TRBD1 (5 bases). The CDR3 length is 17 residues. Germline loops: CDR1 SGHNT, CDR2 YYREEE (reference sequence). V shed 4 bases and J shed 1 base, with 18 bases lying between them. The CDR3 loop is CASSPAATQGAKNIQYF. The CDR3 DNA follows: TGTGCCAGCAGCCCCGCAGCCACCCAGGGTGCCAAAAACATTCAGTACTTC.

The chain combines TRBV5-1 with TRBJ2-3; 8 nucleotides match TRBD2. V was pared by 1 base and J by 0 bases, with 7 bases of the junction left unmatched. The CDR3 is 17 residues long. Germline V CDR1 and CDR2: SGHRS, YFSETQ. The CDR3 region is CASSLSSGGASTDTQYF. Here the CDR3 DNA reads TGCGCCAGCAGCTTGAGCAGCGGGGGAGCTAGCACAGATACGCAGTATTTT.

The chain is built from TRBV11-2 and TRBJ1-4; 8 nucleotides agree with TRBD1. Germline loops: CDR1 SGHAT, CDR2 FQNNGV. J was trimmed by 2 bases and V by 5 bases; bases with no gene match: 7. The CDR3 consists of 16 residues. CDR3 loop: CASSPMDRATNEKLFF. As DNA, the CDR3 is TGTGCCAGCAGCCCTATGGACAGGGCGACTAATGAAAAACTGTTTTTT.

The chain employs TRBV30 and TRBJ1-1; a possible D gene is TRBD1 (5 bases). This CDR3 region has 13 residues. Germline V gene data show CDR1 as GTSNPN and CDR2 as SVGIG (reference sequence). The V end was cut by 2 bases, the J end by 3 bases, with 10 bases between. This CDR3 reads CAWSRPGYTEAFF. The CDR3 nucleotides are TGTGCCTGGAGTCGTCCAGGGTACACTGAAGCTTTCTTT.

This clone was seen a few times. The chain links TRBV30 to TRBJ1-2; D not resolved. Germline CDR1 is GTSNPN and CDR2 is SVGIG (reference sequence). Trimming pared 0 bases from V and 7 bases from J, leaving 12 bases between. The CDR3 spans 13 residues. The DNA of the CDR3 is TGTGCCTGGAGTGTAAAGCCCGGGATTGGCTACACCTTC. Protein sequence: CAWSVKPGIGYTF.

This clone was seen only a few times. The rearrangement joins TRBV7-9 to TRBJ2-5, with D unclear. Trimming cost V 5 bases and J 1 base, with 8 bases left between them. The CDR3 contains 13 residues. The V gene's germline CDR1 is SEHNR and CDR2 FQNEAQ (reference sequence). CDR3 in DNA: TGTGCCAGCAGCCGGGTGGGCCAAGAGACCCAGTACTTC. This codes for CASSRVGQETQYF.

This clone was observed a few times. The V call is TRBV7-9, the J call TRBJ1-1; D is undetermined. This CDR3 has 14 amino acids. V was cut by 1 base and J by 1 base, with 7 bases left in between. In germline, CDR1 is SEHNR, CDR2 FQNEAQ (reference sequence). The CDR3 DNA reads as TGTGCCAGCAGCTTAGGACCAGGGAACACTGAAGCTTTCTTT. This codes for CASSLGPGNTEAFF.

This clone was found a few times. This chain connects TRBV6-5 to TRBJ2-7, with TRBD1 identical over 8 bases. Germline CDR1 MNHEY, CDR2 SVGAGI. CDR3 length equals 14 residues. V was clipped by 2 bases and J by 4 bases; unmatched bases: 4. In DNA form, the CDR3 reads TGTGCCAGCAGTTACAGGCAGGGGGCTTACGAGCAGTACTTC. It encodes CASSYRQGAYEQYF.

This clone was counted a few times. The chain uses TRBV5-4 and TRBJ2-2; D call uncertain. V was cut by 6 bases and J by 2 bases, with 11 bases left in between. The CDR3 covers 14 residues. Germline CDR1 reads SGHNT; CDR2 reads YYREEE (reference sequence). The CDR3 DNA sequence: TGTGCCAGCACCGCCGGTCCTAACACCGGGGAGCTGTTTTTT. Amino acids: CASTAGPNTGELFF. The full variable domain, its missing parts supplied by reference TRBV5-4 and TRBJ2-2, is ETGVTQSPTHLIKTRGQQVTLRCSSQSGHNTVSWYQQALGQGPQFIFQYYREEENGRGNFPPRFSGLQFPNYSSELNVNALELDDSALYLCASTAGPNTGELFFGEGSRLTVL.

The chain is built from TRBV6-1 and TRBJ1-2; tentative D call: TRBD1 (6 bases). Trimming pared 6 bases from V and 4 bases from J, leaving 12 bases between. Germline values: CDR1 MNHNS, CDR2 SASEGT. The CDR3 runs 13 residues. CDR3 loop: CASRITGIYGYTF. In DNA form, the CDR3 reads TGTGCCAGCAGGATAACAGGGATCTATGGCTACACCTTC.

Only a few counts were recorded for this clone. V is TRBV28 and J is TRBJ2-5; 7 bases line up with TRBD1. This CDR3 has 14 residues. The V gene's germline CDR1 is MDHEN and CDR2 SYDVKM. The junction had 9 bases not matched to a gene; V was cut back by 6 bases and J by 5 bases. This CDR3 is CASSLGTVHETQYF. CDR3 nucleotide sequence: TGTGCCAGCAGCCTCGGGACAGTCCATGAGACCCAGTACTTC.